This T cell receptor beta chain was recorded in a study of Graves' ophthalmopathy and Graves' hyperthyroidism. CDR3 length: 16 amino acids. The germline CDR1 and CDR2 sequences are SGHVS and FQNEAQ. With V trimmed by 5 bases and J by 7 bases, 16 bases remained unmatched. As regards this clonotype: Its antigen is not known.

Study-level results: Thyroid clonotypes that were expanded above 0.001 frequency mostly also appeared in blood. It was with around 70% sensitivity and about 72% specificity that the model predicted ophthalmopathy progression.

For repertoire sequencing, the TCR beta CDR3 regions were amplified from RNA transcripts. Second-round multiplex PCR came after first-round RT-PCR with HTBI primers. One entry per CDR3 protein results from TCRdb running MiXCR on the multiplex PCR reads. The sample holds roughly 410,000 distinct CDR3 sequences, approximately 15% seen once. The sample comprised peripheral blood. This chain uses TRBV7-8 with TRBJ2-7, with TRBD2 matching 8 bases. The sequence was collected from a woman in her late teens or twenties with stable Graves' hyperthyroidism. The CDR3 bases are TGTGCCAGCAGCCCGGCGGGGGGCAATACCATTTCAGAGCAGTACTTC. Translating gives CASSPAGGNTISEQYF.